These T cell receptor beta chains were read from a single sample in a study of blood T cell repertoires in COVID-19. The data were produced by immunoSEQ multiplex PCR, yet TCRdb's version contains in-frame clones alone and is incomplete. This table has some 220,000 clones, over 70% appearing once. Sequenced input: peripheral blood. These receptors came from a woman aged 70-85 years with acute or convalescent COVID-19. CDR3s include the opening cysteine and the closing phenylalanine or tryptophan. Fields, in order: D gene, V gene, J gene, clone size, CDR3 DNA, CDR3 protein. A D gene is named only where the DNA matches it firmly. Size is stated for part of the rows, as once, few or many counts, or as a class when the clone is expanded.

.	TRBV2	TRBJ1-2	.	TGTGCCAGCATTCCTCGGAGTAACTATGGCTACACCTTC	CASIPRSNYGYTF
.	TRBV6-5	TRBJ1-1	.	TGTGCCAGCCGTCCCGGGACATTCATGAACACTGAAGCTTTCTTT	CASRPGTFMNTEAFF
TRBD2	TRBV6-5	TRBJ2-7	.	TGTGCCAGCCGGAGCGGGGGCTCCTTAGGAGTCGAGCAGTACTTC	CASRSGGSLGVEQYF
.	TRBV6-6	TRBJ1-3	.	TGTGCCAGCAACCTAGACGGAGGAAACACCATATATTTT	CASNLDGGNTIYF
TRBD1	TRBV3-1/TRBV3-2	TRBJ1-1	.	TGTGCCAGCAGCCGCGGAGGGGGCAGGAACACTGAAGCTTTCTTT	CASSRGGGRNTEAFF
.	TRBV30	TRBJ2-2	.	TGTGCCTGGACGGGACTCCCCCTTACCGGGGAGCTGTTTTTT	CAWTGLPLTGELFF
.	TRBV29-1	TRBJ2-2	many	TGCAGCGTTGCAGATCAGGGGTCCGGCACCGGGGAGCTGTTTTTT	CSVADQGSGTGELFF
TRBD1	TRBV12-3/TRBV12-4	TRBJ2-3	.	TGTGCCAGCAGTTCAGGGGGCGTCGGGGCGCAGTATTTT	CASSSGGVGAQYF
TRBD2	TRBV24-1	TRBJ2-1	.	TGTGCCACCAGTGACCCGACTAGCGGGGGATCAAATGAGCAGTTCTTC	CATSDPTSGGSNEQFF
.	TRBV6-5	TRBJ2-2	.	TGTGCCAGCAGTTACACATCAGGTAGCGCCGGGGAGCTGTTTTTT	CASSYTSGSAGELFF
.	TRBV5-4	TRBJ1-2	.	TGTGCCAGCAGCTTGATCCCAGGGCTGCATGGCTACACCTTC	CASSLIPGLHGYTF
TRBD2	TRBV7-9	TRBJ2-5	.	TGTGCCAGTAACCGTGGGGAGCGGGGAAGCGGCGGCGAGACCCAGTACTTC	CASNRGERGSGGETQYF
TRBD2	TRBV7-7	TRBJ2-5	.	TGTGCCAGCAGCGATAGAGGGACTAGCGGGGGGATCCAGTACTTC	CASSDRGTSGGIQYF
.	TRBV7-2	TRBJ2-3	.	TGTGCCAGCAGCCCCGCCAAATGGGCGACCCACACAGATACGCAGTATTTT	CASSPAKWATHTDTQYF
TRBD2	TRBV7-3	TRBJ2-1	.	TGTGCCAGCAGCTTAACGCGGGGGTCTAACAATGAGCAGTTCTTC	CASSLTRGSNNEQFF
TRBD1	TRBV15	TRBJ2-7	.	TGTGCCACCAGCAGCAGACAGGGTAGGGGGTACGAGCAGTACTTC	CATSSRQGRGYEQYF
.	TRBV30	TRBJ2-5	.	TGTGCCTGGAGCCAGGGAAGAGGAGAGACCCAGTACTTC	CAWSQGRGETQYF
.	TRBV11-3	TRBJ2-1	.	TGTGCCAGCAGCCGGTATCTTAATGAGCAGTTCTTC	CASSRYLNEQFF
TRBD2	TRBV5-1	TRBJ2-7	.	TGCGCCAGCAGCAGCGGGGACGCGCTCCCTTCCTACGAGCAGTACTTC	CASSSGDALPSYEQYF
TRBD1	TRBV2	TRBJ1-5	.	TGTGCCAGCAGCGAAGGGACAGGGAGTCAGCCCCAGCATTTT	CASSEGTGSQPQHF
TRBD1	TRBV7-2	TRBJ1-3	.	TGTGCCAGCAGACCTGCACAGGGGAGAGGAAACACCATATATTTT	CASRPAQGRGNTIYF
TRBD1	TRBV29-1	TRBJ2-2	once	TGCAGCGTCGCAGGGGGCTCGAACACCGGGGAGCTGTTTTTT	CSVAGGSNTGELFF
.	TRBV6-2/TRBV6-3	TRBJ2-3	.	TGTGCCAGCAGTTACCACTCGGGGCGGCGGGGAACCCGGAGCACAGATACGCAGTATTTT	CASSYHSGRRGTRSTDTQYF
TRBD1	TRBV9	TRBJ2-2	.	TGTGCCAGCGGCGGACAGGGGAACACCGGGGAGCTGTTTTTT	CASGGQGNTGELFF
.	TRBV12-3/TRBV12-4	TRBJ2-1	.	TGTGCCAGCAGCCAGACAGCGTACAATGAGCAGTTCTTC	CASSQTAYNEQFF
.	TRBV3-1/TRBV3-2	TRBJ1-4	few	TGTGCCAGCAGCCAAGCGGGAAATGAAAAACTGTTTTTT	CASSQAGNEKLFF
TRBD1	TRBV5-1	TRBJ1-2	few	TGCGCCAGCAGCTTGGGCGGGACAGGGGACTATGGCTACACCTTC	CASSLGGTGDYGYTF
TRBD1	TRBV9	TRBJ2-5	.	TGTGCCAGCAGCTCTCACGAGGGGGCCCAAGAGACCCAGTACTTC	CASSSHEGAQETQYF
.	TRBV4-1	TRBJ2-3	.	TGCGCCAGCAGCCAAGATGATAAGAGGCAGTGGGCAGATACGCAGTATTTT	CASSQDDKRQWADTQYF
.	TRBV3-1/TRBV3-2	TRBJ1-6	.	TGTGCCAGCAGCCAATACGGGTCTAATTCACCCCTCCACTTT	CASSQYGSNSPLHF
.	TRBV12-5	TRBJ1-4	.	TGTGCTAGTGGTTTGCAGGGAGGGAGAGAAAAACTGTTTTTT	CASGLQGGREKLFF
.	TRBV6-6	TRBJ1-1	.	TGTGCCAGCAGTTATACAGGGAACGTGAACACTGAAGCTTTCTTT	CASSYTGNVNTEAFF
TRBD1	TRBV5-1	TRBJ1-3	.	TGCGCCAGCAGCTTCGACAGGGGGCTCACTGGAAACACCATATATTTT	CASSFDRGLTGNTIYF
TRBD1	TRBV7-2	TRBJ2-5	few	TGTGCCAGCAGCACGTGGGACAGCATAGAGACCCAGTACTTC	CASSTWDSIETQYF
.	TRBV5-1	TRBJ1-4	.	TGCGCCAGCGCCGCGGGGGCGCGGCGTGAAAAACTGTTTTTT	CASAAGARREKLFF
TRBD2	TRBV30	TRBJ2-5	.	TGTGCCTGGGGACTAGCGGGGGGGAACCAAGAGACCCAGTACTTC	CAWGLAGGNQETQYF
.	TRBV6-7	TRBJ2-3	.	TGTGCCAGCAGTCCCCGCTGGACGGGGAATACAGATACGCAGTATTTT	CASSPRWTGNTDTQYF
.	TRBV25-1	TRBJ1-2	.	TGTGCCAGCGAGCACTATGGCTACACCTTC	CASEHYGYTF
.	TRBV6-5	TRBJ2-7	.	TGTGCCAGCACTTATGGGAGTTTTATCTCCGAGCAGTACTTC	CASTYGSFISEQYF
.	TRBV6-5	TRBJ1-4	.	TGTGCCAGCAGTCTACCCGGGGTGGCTGAAAAACTGTTTTTT	CASSLPGVAEKLFF